This T cell receptor (beta chain) was sequenced in a study of T-cell memory formation after mild COVID-19. Study-wide background: Largely, the TCR clusters proved donor specific.

Study-level results: Contracting clones from day 15 to 85 had balanced CD4/CD8; later expanders favoured CD4+. The appearance of some responding clones in pre-infection memory suggested that cross-reactive memory joined.

Amplification by 5'RACE using constant-segment primers produced TCR alpha and TCR beta cDNA libraries that carried sample barcodes and UMIs. In TCRdb, the 5' RACE reads were re-called with MiXCR into one record per CDR3 protein. Among about 90,000 distinct CDR3 sequences listed, less than 15% were seen once. Comments on this clonotype: Its target is unknown.

The TCR sequence derives from a man aged 18 to 35 who had mild COVID-19 (a few samples of this study predate the infection). Cell type and time point are not known. Sequencing was performed on PBMCs or a T cell subset sorted from them (not recorded which).

In nucleotides, the CDR3 is TGTGCCAGCAGCCTGCTCAATCAGCCCCAGCATTTT. It codes for CASSLLNQPQHF. V is TRBV12-3 or TRBV12-4 and J is TRBJ1-5; D unclear. V lost 6 bases to trimming and J lost 3 bases, with 6 bases between them. The CDR3 loop spans 12 amino acids.